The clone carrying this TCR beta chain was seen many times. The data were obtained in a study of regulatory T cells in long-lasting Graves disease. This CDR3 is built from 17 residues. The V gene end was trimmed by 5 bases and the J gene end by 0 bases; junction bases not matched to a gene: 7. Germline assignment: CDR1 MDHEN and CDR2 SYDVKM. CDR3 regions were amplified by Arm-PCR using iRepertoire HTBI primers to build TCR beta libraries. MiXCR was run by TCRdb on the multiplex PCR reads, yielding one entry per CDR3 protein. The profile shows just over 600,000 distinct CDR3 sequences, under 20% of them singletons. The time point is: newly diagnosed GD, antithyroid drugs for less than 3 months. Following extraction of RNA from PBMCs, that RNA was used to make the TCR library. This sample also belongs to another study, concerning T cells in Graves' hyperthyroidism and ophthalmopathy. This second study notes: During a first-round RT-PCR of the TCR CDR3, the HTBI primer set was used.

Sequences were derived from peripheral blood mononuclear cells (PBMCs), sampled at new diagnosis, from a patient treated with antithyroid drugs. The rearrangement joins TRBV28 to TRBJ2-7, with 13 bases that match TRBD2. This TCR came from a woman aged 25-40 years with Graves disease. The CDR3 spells CASSTTRTSGSSYEQYF. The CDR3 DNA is TGTGCCAGCAGTACTACACGGACTAGCGGGAGCTCCTACGAGCAGTACTTC.